The 12 T cell receptor beta chains below were found in one sample sequenced in a study of CD8+ T cells in alopecia areata. cDNA serving as the sequencing template came from extracted, reverse transcribed RNA. Assay: immunoSEQ multiplex PCR; the TCRdb copy retains only in-frame clones and omits some. The top ten hold under 1.5% of the sample, which has hundreds of thousands of clones, less than 80% seen once. The source was CD4+ T cells sorted from blood, collected at week 0. These receptors came from a human donor with alopecia areata.

The chain links TRBV13 to TRBJ2-5; D might be TRBD2 (7 bases). The germline gives CDR1 PRHDT, CDR2 FYEKMQ (reference sequence). The CDR3 length is 15 residues. V lost 6 bases and J lost 5, with 19 bases in between. CDR3 DNA sequence: TGTGCCAGCAGAAGGGGGGGCTGGGGGTTGGAGACCCAGTACTTC. Protein product: CASRRGGWGLETQYF.

This rearrangement joins TRBV10-3 to TRBJ2-7; D unclear. V was clipped by 7 bases and J by 3 bases, with 7 bases between them. CDR1 and CDR2 from the germline V gene are ENHRY and SYGVKD. The CDR3 runs 11 residues. In nucleotides, the CDR3 is TGTGCCATCATGACGGGCTACGAGCAGTACTTC. This gives the protein CAIMTGYEQYF.

The chain carries TRBV7-2 and TRBJ2-4; no reliable D call. V lost 2 bases and J lost 4, with 6 bases in between. Germline CDR1 reads SGHTA; CDR2 reads FQGNSA. The CDR3 has 13 amino acids. The CDR3 sequence is CASSLPQKNIQYF. The CDR3 DNA reads TGTGCCAGCAGCTTACCCCAGAAAAACATTCAGTACTTC.

This chain connects TRBV5-6 to TRBJ1-1; weak D call: TRBD1 (6 bases). Per germline, CDR1 SGHDT and CDR2 YYEEEE. The CDR3 is 14 amino acids. Trimming shortened V by 2 bases and J by 7 bases, and 15 bases separated the two germline ends. CDR3 sequence reads: CASSFTGTGDEAFF. The CDR3 DNA is TGTGCCAGCAGCTTTACAGGGACTGGGGATGAAGCTTTCTTT.

The chain links TRBV30 to TRBJ1-2, with TRBD1 matching 9 bases. CDR1 is GTSNPN and CDR2 is SVGIG in the germline V gene (reference sequence). The V gene end was trimmed by 8 bases and the J gene end by 4 bases; junction bases not matched to a gene: 5. This CDR3 has 12 residues. The CDR3 bases are TGTGCCGGTCGGGACAGGGCCTATGGCTACACCTTC. Protein product: CAGRDRAYGYTF. The whole variable domain, remainder taken from reference TRBV30 and TRBJ1-2, is SQTIHQWPATLVQPVGSPLSLECTVEGTSNPNLYWYRQAAGRGLQLLFYSVGIGQISSEVPQNLSASRPQDRQFILSSKKLLLSDSGFYLCAGRDRAYGYTFGSGTRLTVV.

This clone was picked up a small number of times. The chain has TRBV7-2 and TRBJ2-4, with a possible D match to TRBD2 (6 bases). The CDR3 is made up of 12 amino acids. From germline, CDR1 is SGHTA and CDR2 FQGNSA. V dropped 1 base and J dropped 13 bases, with 11 bases sitting between them. The CDR3 sequence: CASSLDRGIQYF. The CDR3, as DNA: TGTGCCAGCAGCTTAGATCGGGGGATACAGTACTTC.

The rearrangement links TRBV9 to TRBJ2-1; unclear D gene. The CDR3 has 15 residues. Germline-derived CDR1 and CDR2 are SGDLS and YYNGEE. Trimming shortened V by 4 bases and J by 7 bases, and 18 bases separated the two germline ends. In nucleotides, the CDR3 is TGTGCCAGCAGCCCGCGCGCTCCAAGCCCTAATGAGCAGTTCTTC. The encoded protein is CASSPRAPSPNEQFF. The entire variable domain, with the rest obtained from reference TRBV9 and TRBJ2-1, is as follows: DSGVTQTPKHLITATGQRVTLRCSPRSGDLSVYWYQQSLDQGLQFLIQYYNGEERAKGNILERFSAQQFPDLHSELNLSSLELGDSALYFCASSPRAPSPNEQFFGPGTRLTVL.

The CDR3 DNA sequence: TGCAGCGTTGATCGAAACAGGGTGAACACTGAAGCTTTCTTT. Its protein product is CSVDRNRVNTEAFF. The rearrangement links TRBV29-1 to TRBJ1-1; D is possibly TRBD1 (6 bases). V dropped 3 bases and J dropped 0 bases, with 11 bases sitting between them. The CDR3 totals 14 residues. Per the germline V gene, CDR1 is SQVTM and CDR2 is ANQGSEA. Full variable domain (remainder filled in from reference TRBV29-1 and TRBJ1-1): SAVISQKPSRDICQRGTSLTIQCQVDSQVTMMFWYRQQPGQSLTLIATANQGSEATYESGFVIDKFPISRPNLTFSTLTVSNMSPEDSSIYLCSVDRNRVNTEAFFGQGTRLTVV.

The CDR3 loop reads CASRDRQNTEAFF. For the CDR3, the DNA is TGTGCCAGCAGAGACAGGCAGAACACTGAAGCTTTCTTT. V gene TRBV25-1 combines with J gene TRBJ1-1, with D tentatively TRBD1 (6 bases). Germline V gene lookup returns CDR1 MGHDK and CDR2 SYGVNS. V was pared by 6 bases and J by 1 base, with 9 bases between. This CDR3 has 13 amino acids.

This chain links TRBV10-3 with TRBJ1-2, with TRBD1 matching 7 bases. Losses at the gene ends were 7 bases for V and 5 bases for J; bases not matched to a gene: 7. The CDR3 covers 13 residues. Germline CDR1 and CDR2: ENHRY and SYGVKD. CDR3 DNA: TGTGCCATCATGCGGGGACAGCGGTATGGCTACACCTTC. Translating it yields CAIMRGQRYGYTF.

This clone was seen more than once but under ten times. This chain connects TRBV7-9 to TRBJ1-5, with 7 nucleotides matching TRBD1. This CDR3 has 16 amino acids. CDR1 SEHNR and CDR2 FQNEAQ come from the germline V gene (reference sequence). V lost 0 bases, J lost 0 bases, and 2 bases stayed unmatched. CDR3 sequence reads: CASSLAGQLSNQPQHF. The CDR3 DNA is TGTGCCAGCAGCTTAGCGGGACAGCTTAGCAATCAGCCCCAGCATTTT.

The chain carries TRBV4-1 and TRBJ2-3; perhaps D is TRBD1 or TRBD2 (5 bases each). Trimming removed 1 base from V and 6 bases from J, with 11 bases in between. CDR3 length equals 14 residues. Per germline, CDR1 MGHRA and CDR2 YSYEKL. This chain's CDR3 is CASSQGDARDTQYF. The CDR3 DNA is TGCGCCAGCAGCCAAGGGGACGCCCGGGATACGCAGTATTTT.